The clone carrying this T cell receptor (beta chain) was seen once. The target antigen is unknown. Libraries were prepared by immunoSEQ multiplex PCR; TCRdb keeps only in-frame clonotypes and omits some of them. This sample has about 14,000 clones, with more than 65% found just once. The source of the sample is a study of vaccination effects on CD4 cells after COVID-19. With the ViraFEST assay, the study expanded antigen-specific CD4+ T cells using viral peptide pools, then sequenced them. At the end of more than 8 days of culture, CD4+ T cells were isolated. Nobody among the vaccine recipients had prior SARS-CoV-2 infection (nucleocapsid antibodies were negative). General study findings and limits: Clones induced by infection and by vaccine showed marked clonal contraction late after vaccination.

The receptor's source is a human donor who received a COVID-19 vaccine. Sequenced here: CD4+ T cells from PBMCs cultured with HCoV-229E spike peptides, sampled before COVID-19 vaccination.

The CDR3 DNA sequence: TGTGCCAGCAGCCTATTACGGCTCAATGAGCAGTTCTTC. This encodes CASSLLRLNEQFF. The J gene is TRBJ2-1, the V gene TRBV7-2; D unclear. Trimming removed 5 bases at V and 6 bases at J, with 11 bases between. CDR3 length: 13 amino acids. Germline V lookup: CDR1 SGHTA, CDR2 FQGNSA.